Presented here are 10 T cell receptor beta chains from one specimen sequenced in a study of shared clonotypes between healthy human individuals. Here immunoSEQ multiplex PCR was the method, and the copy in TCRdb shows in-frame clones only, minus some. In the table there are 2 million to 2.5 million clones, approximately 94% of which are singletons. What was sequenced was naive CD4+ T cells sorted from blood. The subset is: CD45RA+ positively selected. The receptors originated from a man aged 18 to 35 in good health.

The CDR3 coding sequence is TGTGCCTGGAGTGTACACGGTAGTAAAGAGACCCAGTACTTC. It is translated as CAWSVHGSKETQYF. The chain combines TRBV30 with TRBJ2-5, with no clear D. Trimming removed 0 bases at V and 3 bases at J, with 11 bases between. Per the germline V gene, CDR1 is GTSNPN and CDR2 is SVGIG (reference sequence). This CDR3 is 14 amino acids long. Using reference TRBV30 and TRBJ2-5 for the parts outside the CDR3, the full variable domain is SQTIHQWPATLVQPVGSPLSLECTVEGTSNPNLYWYRQAAGRGLQLLFYSVGIGQISSEVPQNLSASRPQDRQFILSSKKLLLSDSGFYLCAWSVHGSKETQYFGPGTRLLVL.

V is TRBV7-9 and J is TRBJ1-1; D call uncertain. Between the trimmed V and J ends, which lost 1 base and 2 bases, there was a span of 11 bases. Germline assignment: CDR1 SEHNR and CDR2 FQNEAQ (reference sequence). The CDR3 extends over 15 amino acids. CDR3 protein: CASSLGRVRNTEAFF. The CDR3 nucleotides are TGTGCCAGCAGCTTAGGGCGGGTTAGAAACACTGAAGCTTTCTTT.

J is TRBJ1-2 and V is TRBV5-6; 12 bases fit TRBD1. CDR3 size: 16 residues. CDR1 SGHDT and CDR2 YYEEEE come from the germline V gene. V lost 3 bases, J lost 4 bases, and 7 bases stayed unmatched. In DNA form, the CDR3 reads TGTGCCAGCAGCTCCCCGGGGACAGGGGGCATCTATGGCTACACCTTC. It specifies CASSSPGTGGIYGYTF.

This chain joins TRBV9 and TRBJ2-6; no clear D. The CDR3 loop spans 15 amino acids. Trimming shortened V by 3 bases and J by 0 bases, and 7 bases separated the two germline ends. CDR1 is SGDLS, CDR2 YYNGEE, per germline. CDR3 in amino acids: CASSEGNSGANVLTF. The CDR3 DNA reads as TGTGCCAGCAGCGAGGGTAACTCTGGGGCCAACGTCCTGACTTTC.

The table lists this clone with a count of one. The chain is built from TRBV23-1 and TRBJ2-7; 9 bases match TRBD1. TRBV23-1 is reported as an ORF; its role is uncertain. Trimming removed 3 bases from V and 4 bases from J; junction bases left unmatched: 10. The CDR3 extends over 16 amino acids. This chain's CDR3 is CASSQSEGQGQYEQYF. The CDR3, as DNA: TGCGCCAGCAGTCAGTCCGAGGGACAGGGTCAATACGAGCAGTACTTC.

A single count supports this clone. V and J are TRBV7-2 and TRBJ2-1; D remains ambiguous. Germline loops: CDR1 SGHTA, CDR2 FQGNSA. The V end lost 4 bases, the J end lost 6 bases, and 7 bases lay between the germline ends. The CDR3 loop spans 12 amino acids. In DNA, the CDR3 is TGTGCCAGCAGCTCCAGTATCAATGAGCAGTTCTTC. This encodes CASSSSINEQFF.

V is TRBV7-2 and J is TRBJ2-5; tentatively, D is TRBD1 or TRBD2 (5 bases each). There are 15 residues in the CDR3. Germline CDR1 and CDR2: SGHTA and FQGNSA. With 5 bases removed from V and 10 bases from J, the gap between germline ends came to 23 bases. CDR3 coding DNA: TGTGCCAGCAGCGACGGGACGGCCGTCAGCAGTGGCCAGTACTTC. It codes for CASSDGTAVSSGQYF.

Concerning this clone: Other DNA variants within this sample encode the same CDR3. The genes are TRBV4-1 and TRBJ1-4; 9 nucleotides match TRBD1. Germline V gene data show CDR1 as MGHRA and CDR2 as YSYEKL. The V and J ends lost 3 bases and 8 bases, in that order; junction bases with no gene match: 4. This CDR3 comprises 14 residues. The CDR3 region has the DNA TGCGCCAGCAGCCAGGGACAGGGAGGAGAAAAACTGTTTTTT. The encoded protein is CASSQGQGGEKLFF.

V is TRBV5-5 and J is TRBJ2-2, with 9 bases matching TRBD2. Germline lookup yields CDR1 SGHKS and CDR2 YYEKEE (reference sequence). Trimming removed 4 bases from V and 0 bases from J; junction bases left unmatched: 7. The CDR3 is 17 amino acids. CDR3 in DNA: TGTGCCAGCAGCCCGCGACTAGCGGAGCCGAACACCGGGGAGCTGTTTTTT. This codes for CASSPRLAEPNTGELFF.

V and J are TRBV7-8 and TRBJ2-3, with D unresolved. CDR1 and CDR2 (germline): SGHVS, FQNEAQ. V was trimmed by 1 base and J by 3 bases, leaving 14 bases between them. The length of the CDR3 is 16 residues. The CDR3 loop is CASSLGSGRTTDTQYF. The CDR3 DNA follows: TGTGCCAGCAGCTTAGGCTCGGGCAGAACAACAGATACGCAGTATTTT.